The clone carrying this T cell receptor beta chain was recorded only once. Antigen specificity is unknown. Looked up from germline, CDR1 is SGDLS and CDR2 is YYNGEE. V lost 5 bases and J lost 3, with 15 bases in between. The CDR3 contains 15 residues. The data derive from a study of CD4 T cells in relation to SARS-CoV-2 and coronaviruses. Study background: Negative control cultures got HIV-1 Nef peptides or no peptide. Study-wide results and caveats: Compared with monoreactive clones, crossreactive clones showed significantly weaker SARS-CoV-2 expansion.

Before the COVID-19 pandemic, during about 2010-2018, CD4+ T cells were taken from unexposed donors. CD4+ T cells were isolated from the cells after 10 days of culture. Profiling relied on immunoSEQ multiplex PCR, and the TCRdb table lists in-frame clones only, not all of them. Of about 16,000 clones in the sample, about 84% were seen once. This clonotype was sampled from a human donor in good health. This rearrangement joins TRBV9 to TRBJ2-1; TRBD1 is a possible D gene (6 bases). Sequenced material: CD4+ T cells from PBMCs, cultured in vitro. The CDR3 loop reads CASSATGTYYNEQFF. In DNA form, the CDR3 reads TGTGCCAGCAGTGCTACCGGGACATACTACAATGAGCAGTTCTTC.